A single T cell receptor beta chain is shown here with its context. The data were produced by immunoSEQ multiplex PCR, yet TCRdb's version contains in-frame clones alone and is incomplete. The repertoire holds about 160,000 clones, around four fifths seen once, with roughly 3.1% in the top ten. This record comes from a study of blood T cell repertoires in COVID-19. Study in general: COVID-19 samples from acute and convalescent phases originated in the United States, Italy and Spain.

The trim removed 4 bases at V and 4 bases at J, leaving 8 bases unmatched. This CDR3 is built from 17 residues. The germline V gene encodes CDR1 LGHNA and CDR2 YSLEER. The sequence was collected from a man in his 70s with acute or convalescent COVID-19. The chain links TRBV4-3 to TRBJ2-3; 13 bases align to TRBD2. The source material was peripheral blood. The CDR3 DNA reads as TGCGCCAGCAGCCCCTCCCCTACTAGCGGGAGGGCAGATACGCAGTATTTT. Translated: CASSPSPTSGRADTQYF.